These 7 T cell receptor beta chains were all obtained from the same sample, sequenced in a study of cytomegalovirus exposure and HLA in healthy donors. The PCR was carried out with 60 Vbeta primers and 13 Jbeta primers. Some clones are missing from TCRdb's copy, which holds only in-frame ones; the method was immunoSEQ multiplex PCR. The table shows about 180,000 clones, with around 75% occurring only once. What was sequenced was PBMCs. The receptor set was obtained from a male donor in good health and CMV-seronegative.

The chain has TRBV6-6 and TRBJ1-4; D remains ambiguous. V lost 0 bases and J lost 2, with 7 bases in between. This CDR3 contains 15 residues. Per germline, CDR1 MNHNY and CDR2 SVGAGI (reference sequence). CDR3: CASSYSSSTNEKLFF. Here the CDR3 DNA reads TGTGCCAGCAGTTACTCTTCATCCACTAATGAAAAACTGTTTTTT.

This clone was counted only a few times. This rearrangement joins TRBV27 to TRBJ2-7; 9 bases match TRBD2. CDR1 is MNHEY and CDR2 is SMNVEV in the germline V gene (reference sequence). The CDR3 has 15 residues. V dropped 4 bases and J dropped 4; count of bases not matched to a gene: 8. The CDR3 nucleotides are TGTGCCAGCAGTTCGAGTGCGACTAGCGGATACGAGCAGTACTTC. Translation: CASSSSATSGYEQYF.

This chain uses TRBV7-3 with TRBJ2-1, with D possibly matching TRBD2 (5 bases). V lost 2 bases, J lost 7 bases, and 6 bases lay in between. This CDR3 spans 12 amino acids. Germline CDR1 is SGHTA and CDR2 is FQGTGA. This chain's CDR3 is CASSLLANEQFF. The CDR3 DNA sequence: TGTGCCAGCAGCTTACTAGCAAATGAGCAGTTCTTC.

The chain recombines TRBV5-1 with TRBJ2-4; D is possibly TRBD1 or TRBD2 (5 bases each). From germline, CDR1 is SGHRS and CDR2 YFSETQ. V gave up 4 bases and J gave up 1 base, with 15 bases separating them. The CDR3 spans 16 residues. This chain's CDR3 is CASSLGPSGAKNIQYF. CDR3 nucleotide sequence: TGCGCCAGCAGCCTGGGACCCTCGGGTGCCAAAAACATTCAGTACTTC.

The chain combines TRBV28 with TRBJ1-5; D uncertain. With 6 bases removed from V and 3 bases from J, the gap between germline ends came to 9 bases. CDR1 and CDR2 (germline): MDHEN, SYDVKM. CDR3 size: 13 residues. This chain's CDR3 is CASRPAINQPQHF. Here the CDR3 DNA reads TGTGCCAGCAGGCCAGCGATCAATCAGCCCCAGCATTTT.

The chain links TRBV7-8 to TRBJ2-7; 7 positions match TRBD2. This CDR3 has 16 amino acids. V lost 1 base and J lost 3; bases outside the gene matches: 9. Per the germline V gene, CDR1 is SGHVS and CDR2 is FQNEAQ. For the CDR3, the DNA is TGTGCCAGCAGCTTAGTGTCCGGACTAGGTTACTACGAGCAGTACTTC. Its protein product is CASSLVSGLGYYEQYF.

The rearrangement links TRBV15 to TRBJ2-2; 8 bases align to TRBD2. Germline V gives CDR1 LNHNV, CDR2 YYDKDF (reference sequence). This CDR3 comprises 13 residues. The trim removed 11 bases at V and 8 bases at J, leaving 10 bases unmatched. The CDR3 is CAASGTRGGELFF. The CDR3 DNA reads as TGTGCCGCTTCCGGGACTAGAGGAGGGGAGCTGTTTTTT. Full variable domain (rest looked up from reference TRBV15 and TRBJ2-2): DAMVIQNPRYQVTQFGKPVTLSCSQTLNHNVMYWYQQKSSQAPKLLFHYYDKDFNNEADTPDNFQSRRPNTSFCFLDIRSPGLGDTAMYLCAASGTRGGELFFGEGSRLTVL.